What follows are 17 T cell receptor beta chains derived from one specimen sequenced in a study of identifying expanded T cells in peripheral blood. Assay: immunoSEQ multiplex PCR; the TCRdb copy retains only in-frame clones and omits some. The sample lists some 78,000 clones, roughly 81% seen once, with 18% in the top ten. The sequenced sample was blood. The receptors derive from a person aged 18-70 years in good health.

The CDR3 region is CASSSRQGAFQETQYF. The CDR3 bases are TGTGCCAGCAGCTCCCGCCAGGGGGCGTTTCAGGAGACCCAGTACTTC. The chain recombines TRBV11-1 with TRBJ2-5, with TRBD1 matching 8 bases. The CDR3 is made up of 16 amino acids. Germline CDR1 reads SGHAT; CDR2 reads FQDESV (reference sequence). Trimming cost V 4 bases and J 5 bases; bases outside gene matches: 12.

The rearrangement joins TRBV6-1 to TRBJ1-3; 10 positions agree with TRBD1. CDR3 length: 15 amino acids. The germline V gene encodes CDR1 MNHNS and CDR2 SASEGT. With V trimmed by 6 bases and J by 2 bases, 4 bases remained unmatched. The CDR3 protein is CASRDRGITGNTIYF. CDR3 bases: TGTGCCAGCAGGGACAGGGGGATTACTGGAAACACCATATATTTT.

The V gene is TRBV19, the J gene TRBJ2-6, with D unresolved. Germline CDR1 reads LNHDA; CDR2 reads SQIVND (reference sequence). CDR3 length equals 14 residues. V was trimmed by 5 bases and J by 0 bases, leaving 5 bases between them. This chain's CDR3 is CASSLGSGANVLTF. CDR3 nucleotides: TGTGCCAGTAGTCTGGGCTCTGGGGCCAACGTCCTGACTTTC.

As concerns this clone: The conserved closing phenylalanine or tryptophan is absent in this CDR3, likely reflecting a read error. The DNA is left out, because the CDR3 cannot be placed on it with certainty; the CDR3 is given as TCRdb lists it. The chain links TRBV28 to TRBJ1-1. The CDR3 is 13 amino acids in total, end residues counted. Germline CDR1 is MDHEN and CDR2 is SYDVKM. The CDR3 protein is CASSLQLSTGPDV.

The rearrangement joins TRBV19 to TRBJ2-3; TRBD2 matches at 10 bases. V dropped 3 bases and J dropped 1; count of bases not matched to a gene: 7. CDR3 size: 17 residues. Germline values: CDR1 LNHDA, CDR2 SQIVND (reference sequence). The CDR3 protein is CASSMGWGTSGTDTQYF. Written as DNA, the CDR3 is TGTGCCAGTAGTATGGGGTGGGGGACTAGCGGCACAGATACGCAGTATTTT.

The CDR3 region has the DNA TGTGCCAGCAGCTTGCCCGGACTCTTAGATACGCAGTATTTT. Translating it yields CASSLPGLLDTQYF. This chain joins TRBV11-2 and TRBJ2-3; tentative D call: TRBD2 (5 bases). CDR3 length: 14 amino acids. Trimming pared 3 bases from V and 5 bases from J, leaving 12 bases between. Germline V gene lookup returns CDR1 SGHAT and CDR2 FQNNGV.

This clone has a single count. This chain connects TRBV28 to TRBJ2-1, with D perhaps matching TRBD2 (6 bases). The CDR3 length is 15 residues. Germline-derived CDR1 and CDR2 are MDHEN and SYDVKM. The V end was cut by 3 bases, the J end by 3 bases, with 12 bases between. Here the CDR3 DNA reads TGTGCCAGCAGTTTGAGCCTAGCGATCTACAATGAGCAGTTCTTC. Amino acids: CASSLSLAIYNEQFF.

The rearrangement uses TRBV11-2 and TRBJ2-3, with D uncertain. Trimming left V 0 bases short and J 10 bases short, with 11 bases between. The CDR3 sequence is 13 residues long. Per germline, CDR1 SGHAT and CDR2 FQNNGV. CDR3 in amino acids: CASSLDRRAPQYF. The CDR3 region has the DNA TGTGCCAGCAGCTTAGATCGCCGGGCCCCGCAGTATTTT. The full variable domain, rest sourced from reference TRBV11-2 and TRBJ2-3, is EAGVAQSPRYKIIEKRQSVAFWCNPISGHATLYWYQQILGQGPKLLIQFQNNGVVDDSQLPKDRFSAERLKGVDSTLKIQPAKLEDSAVYLCASSLDRRAPQYFGPGTRLTVL.

The rearrangement links TRBV2 to TRBJ1-1; D is undetermined. Germline V gene data show CDR1 as SNHLY and CDR2 as FYNNEI. The CDR3 covers 13 residues. Trimming shortened V by 7 bases and J by 1 base, and 10 bases separated the two germline ends. The CDR3: CASNQAGNTEAFF. CDR3 sequence (DNA): TGTGCCAGCAATCAGGCGGGGAACACTGAAGCTTTCTTT.

This clone has a handful of counts. The chain's CDR3 is CASRSRDHAFF. The CDR3, as DNA: TGTGCCAGTAGGTCCAGGGATCATGCTTTCTTT. V gene TRBV19 combines with J gene TRBJ1-1; tentatively, D is TRBD1 (5 bases). The length of the CDR3 is 11 residues. CDR1 and CDR2 from the germline V gene are LNHDA and SQIVND (reference sequence). V was cut by 6 bases and J by 11 bases, with 13 bases left in between.

This clone has a single count. The chain recombines TRBV29-1 with TRBJ2-7; 10 bases line up with TRBD1. The CDR3 covers 13 residues. V trimming: 7 bases; J trimming: 1 base; junction bases outside the gene matches: 4. Germline V gene sequence: CDR1 SQVTM, CDR2 ANQGSEA. In DNA, the CDR3 is TGCAGCGCCCAGGGACAGGGGTCCTACGAGCAGTACTTC. The encoded protein is CSAQGQGSYEQYF.

The sample holds one count of this clone. The V call is TRBV7-8, the J call TRBJ1-5; D is unclear. Per germline, CDR1 SGHVS and CDR2 FQNEAQ. The V end was cut by 0 bases, the J end by 0 bases, with 6 bases between. The CDR3 loop spans 15 amino acids. For the CDR3, the DNA is TGTGCCAGCAGCTTAGCGGACTATAGCAATCAGCCCCAGCATTTT. Its translation: CASSLADYSNQPQHF.

This chain uses TRBV7-9 with TRBJ1-1, with D unclear. The CDR3 consists of 12 residues. Trimming removed 3 bases from V and 2 bases from J, with 4 bases in between. Germline V gives CDR1 SEHNR, CDR2 FQNEAQ (reference sequence). The CDR3 loop is CASSLINTEAFF. The CDR3 bases are TGTGCCAGCAGCTTGATCAACACTGAAGCTTTCTTT.

This clone was observed a single time. This chain links TRBV7-2 with TRBJ1-2; TRBD1 might be the D (6 bases). The germline V gene encodes CDR1 SGHTA and CDR2 FQGNSA. The CDR3 consists of 15 residues. Trimming cost V 0 bases and J 5 bases, with 13 bases left between them. The CDR3 is CASSLAPGAPYGYTF. The CDR3 DNA sequence: TGTGCCAGCAGCTTAGCTCCGGGGGCCCCTTATGGCTACACCTTC. Drawing the rest from reference TRBV7-2 and TRBJ1-2, the complete variable domain is GAGVSQSPSNKVTEKGKDVELRCDPISGHTALYWYRQSLGQGLEFLIYFQGNSAPDKSGLPSDRFSAERTGGSVSTLTIQRTQQEDSAVYLCASSLAPGAPYGYTFGSGTRLTVV.

The rearrangement links TRBV10-3 to TRBJ1-1, with a tentative D call TRBD1 (5 bases). V lost 7 bases and J 2 bases, leaving 11 bases between the germline ends. The CDR3 sequence is 13 residues long. The germline gives CDR1 ENHRY, CDR2 SYGVKD. This CDR3 reads CAIMETANTEAFF. CDR3 in DNA: TGTGCCATCATGGAGACAGCTAACACTGAAGCTTTCTTT.

The V and J genes are TRBV27 and TRBJ1-5; D remains unclear. Trimming stripped 4 bases from V and 2 bases from J, with 12 bases between. The CDR3 has 15 amino acids. Germline loops: CDR1 MNHEY, CDR2 SMNVEV (reference sequence). Here the CDR3 DNA reads TGTGCCAGCAGTTCTAGGGTTCGTGGCAATCAGCCCCAGCATTTT. This gives the protein CASSSRVRGNQPQHF.

CDR3 DNA: TGCGCCAGCAGCTTGGGTCAGGAAGCTTTCTTT. Translating it yields CASSLGQEAFF. The rearrangement links TRBV5-1 to TRBJ1-1; no reliable D call. The germline V gene encodes CDR1 SGHRS and CDR2 YFSETQ. The ends were cut back, 0 bases at V and 8 bases at J, with 5 bases in the middle. CDR3 length: 11 residues.